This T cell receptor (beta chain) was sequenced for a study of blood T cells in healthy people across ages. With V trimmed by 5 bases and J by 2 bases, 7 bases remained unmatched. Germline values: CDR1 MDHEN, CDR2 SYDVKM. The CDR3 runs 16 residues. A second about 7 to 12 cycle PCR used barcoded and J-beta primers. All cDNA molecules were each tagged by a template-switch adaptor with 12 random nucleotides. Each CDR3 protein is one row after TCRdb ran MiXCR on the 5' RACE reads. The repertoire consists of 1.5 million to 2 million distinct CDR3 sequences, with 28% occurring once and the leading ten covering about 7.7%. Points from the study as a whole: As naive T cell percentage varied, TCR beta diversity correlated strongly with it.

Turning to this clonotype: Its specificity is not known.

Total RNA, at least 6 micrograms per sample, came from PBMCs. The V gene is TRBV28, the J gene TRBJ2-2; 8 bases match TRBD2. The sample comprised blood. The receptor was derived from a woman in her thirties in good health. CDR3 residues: CASSPTSEPNTGELFF. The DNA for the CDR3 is TGTGCCAGCAGTCCGACTAGCGAGCCCAACACCGGGGAGCTGTTTTTT.